The 21 T cell receptor beta chains listed next were all sequenced from one sample in a study of cytomegalovirus exposure and HLA in healthy donors. Primers included in the PCR were 60 Vbeta and 13 Jbeta primers. Libraries were prepared by immunoSEQ multiplex PCR; TCRdb keeps only in-frame clonotypes and omits some of them. The table has about 120,000 clones, approximately 78% seen once. The sample consisted of PBMCs. The receptors originated from a man aged 35 to 55 in good health and CMV-seronegative.

This clone was counted once. This sequence joins TRBV11-3 and TRBJ2-7, with TRBD1 identical over 9 bases. V lost 5 bases and J lost 9; bases outside the gene matches: 11. The CDR3 has 14 amino acids. From germline, CDR1 is SGHNT and CDR2 YENEEA. The CDR3 loop is CASSPGQGLPRQYF. DNA of the CDR3: TGTGCCAGCAGCCCGGGACAGGGTTTACCTAGGCAGTACTTC. Full variable domain (missing parts from reference TRBV11-3 and TRBJ2-7): EAGVVQSPRYKIIEKKQPVAFWCNPISGHNTLYWYLQNLGQGPELLIRYENEEAVDDSQLPKDRFSAERLKGVDSTLKIQPAELGDSAVYLCASSPGQGLPRQYFGPGTRLTVT.

V is TRBV28 and J is TRBJ2-4; no clear D gene. The V gene lost 3 bases and the J gene lost 2 bases, with 8 bases spanning the gap. Germline CDR1 is MDHEN and CDR2 is SYDVKM. The length of the CDR3 is 14 residues. This CDR3 reads CASSFVETKNIQYF. CDR3 nucleotide sequence: TGTGCCAGCAGTTTTGTCGAGACCAAAAACATTCAGTACTTC. Combining the CDR3 with reference TRBV28 and TRBJ2-4 gives the whole variable domain DVKVTQSSRYLVKRTGEKVFLECVQDMDHENMFWYRQDPGLGLRLIYFSYDVKMKEKGDIPEGYSVSREKKERFSLILESASTNQTSMYLCASSFVETKNIQYFGAGTRLSVL.

The rearrangement links TRBV27 to TRBJ2-7, with 11 bases lining up with TRBD2. Germline CDR1 reads MNHEY; CDR2 reads SMNVEV (reference sequence). With 9 bases clipped from V and 0 bases from J, the junction kept 10 bases outside the gene matches. The CDR3 sequence is 16 residues long. CDR3 DNA: TGTGCCAGTTCAAAGGCCGGGACTAGCGGCTCCTACGAGCAGTACTTC. It translates to CASSKAGTSGSYEQYF.

This clone was detected a few times. The chain joins TRBV27 to TRBJ1-2; weak D call: TRBD1 (5 bases). CDR1 and CDR2 from the germline V gene are MNHEY and SMNVEV (reference sequence). The CDR3 totals 15 residues. V lost 0 bases to trimming and J lost 0 bases, with 8 bases between them. The CDR3 protein is CASSLSWTTNYGYTF. CDR3 coding DNA: TGTGCCAGCAGTTTATCGTGGACAACTAACTATGGCTACACCTTC.

The gene calls are TRBV10-3 and TRBJ2-1; 10 bases line up with TRBD2. Germline lookup yields CDR1 ENHRY and CDR2 SYGVKD. This CDR3 is 14 amino acids long. Losses at the gene ends were 6 bases for V and 6 bases for J; bases not matched to a gene: 5. The DNA for the CDR3 is TGTGCCATCAGAAGCGGGGGGGCCCCCAATGAGCAGTTCTTC. Translating it yields CAIRSGGAPNEQFF.

This clone was detected only once. The rearrangement links TRBV30 to TRBJ1-4; 8 bases align to TRBD1. This CDR3 region has 14 residues. The junction had 4 bases not matched to a gene; V was cut back by 1 base and J by 6 bases. The germline V gene has CDR1 GTSNPN and CDR2 SVGIG (reference sequence). This chain's CDR3 is CAWSANRGYEKLFF. The CDR3 nucleotides read TGTGCCTGGAGTGCGAACAGGGGGTATGAAAAACTGTTTTTT.

The gene calls are TRBV6-1 and TRBJ2-3; D is ambiguous. Germline CDR1 and CDR2: MNHNS and SASEGT. The V gene lost 3 bases and the J gene lost 0 bases, with 7 bases spanning the gap. The CDR3 is made up of 14 amino acids. The CDR3 sequence is CASSEGPSTDTQYF. In nucleotides, the CDR3 is TGTGCCAGCAGTGAGGGCCCAAGCACAGATACGCAGTATTTT.

This sequence joins TRBV7-2 and TRBJ2-7; D gene uncertain. The germline V gene has CDR1 SGHTA and CDR2 FQGNSA. V dropped 1 base and J dropped 0 bases, with 10 bases sitting between them. The CDR3 has 15 residues. The CDR3 DNA is TGTGCCAGCAGCTTAGTCGGGTCACTCTCCTACGAGCAGTACTTC. Translated, it gives CASSLVGSLSYEQYF.

The V call is TRBV6-1, the J call TRBJ1-1, with a tentative D call TRBD1 (5 bases). CDR3 length: 14 residues. V lost 1 base to trimming and J lost 6 bases, with 12 bases between them. Per germline, CDR1 MNHNS and CDR2 SASEGT. The CDR3 nucleotides are TGTGCCAGCAGTGAAGAGGGGCGGGGTGCTGAAGCTTTCTTT. It codes for CASSEEGRGAEAFF.

CDR3 bases: TGTGCCAGCAGTTTAGACGCGGGGCGTCGCACCATATATTTT. Its protein product is CASSLDAGRRTIYF. The chain uses TRBV27 and TRBJ1-3, with D possibly matching TRBD1 (5 bases). V shed 2 bases and J shed 9 bases, with 14 bases lying between them. Germline V gives CDR1 MNHEY, CDR2 SMNVEV (reference sequence). The CDR3 loop spans 14 amino acids.

The rearrangement links TRBV7-8 to TRBJ2-7, with a weak D call TRBD2 (5 bases). Trimming took 5 bases from V and 2 from J, leaving 22 bases between them. The V gene's germline CDR1 is SGHVS and CDR2 FQNEAQ. The CDR3 covers 17 residues. CDR3 sequence reads: CASSPRVLGEEAYEQYF. CDR3 coding DNA: TGTGCCAGCAGCCCGAGGGTCCTCGGAGAAGAGGCCTACGAGCAGTACTTC.

V is TRBV2 and J is TRBJ1-1, with 7 bases fitting TRBD1. This CDR3 has 15 residues. With 5 bases clipped from V and 1 base from J, the junction kept 7 bases outside the gene matches. Germline values: CDR1 SNHLY, CDR2 FYNNEI. CDR3 region: CASSQPRGPNTEAFF. The CDR3 DNA is TGTGCCAGCAGTCAACCGAGGGGGCCGAACACTGAAGCTTTCTTT. Using reference TRBV2 and TRBJ1-1 for the parts outside the CDR3, the full variable domain is EPEVTQTPSHQVTQMGQEVILRCVPISNHLYFYWYRQILGQKVEFLVSFYNNEISEKSEIFDDQFSVERPDGSNFTLKIRSTKLEDSAMYFCASSQPRGPNTEAFFGQGTRLTVV.

The chain couples TRBV7-9 to TRBJ2-7; TRBD1 matches at 9 bases. The germline V gene encodes CDR1 SEHNR and CDR2 FQNEAQ (reference sequence). With 5 bases clipped from V and 5 bases from J, the junction kept 4 bases outside the gene matches. The CDR3 loop spans 13 amino acids. CDR3 amino acids: CASSIRDRDEQYF. The CDR3 region has the DNA TGTGCCAGCAGCATCCGGGACAGGGACGAGCAGTACTTC.

The chain links TRBV9 to TRBJ2-2; D gene uncertain. Germline V CDR1 and CDR2: SGDLS, YYNGEE. This CDR3 is built from 15 residues. V was cut by 3 bases and J by 2 bases, with 11 bases left in between. The CDR3 loop is CASSETHFNTGELFF. CDR3 bases: TGTGCCAGCAGCGAGACACACTTTAACACCGGGGAGCTGTTTTTT.

The genes are TRBV6-5 and TRBJ1-1, with D possibly TRBD1 on 5 matching bases. Trimming removed 10 bases at V and 0 bases at J, with 18 bases between. Germline lookup yields CDR1 MNHEY and CDR2 SVGAGI. The CDR3 consists of 15 residues. CDR3 amino acids: CATMGGAAVNTEAFF. The CDR3 DNA follows: TGTGCCACCATGGGAGGGGCAGCGGTGAACACTGAAGCTTTCTTT.

The rearrangement joins TRBV7-9 to TRBJ1-2; D not resolved. There are 11 residues in the CDR3. The germline gives CDR1 SEHNR, CDR2 FQNEAQ (reference sequence). V was trimmed by 7 bases and J by 3 bases, leaving 6 bases between them. CDR3 DNA: TGTGCCAGCACTACCCACTATGGCTACACCTTC. Amino acid sequence: CASTTHYGYTF.

The chain combines TRBV9 with TRBJ2-7; 10 bases line up with TRBD2. Looked up from germline, CDR1 is SGDLS and CDR2 is YYNGEE. Losses at the gene ends were 0 bases for V and 5 bases for J; bases not matched to a gene: 8. The CDR3 is 16 amino acids. The CDR3 is CASSVGLSGRLHEQYF. The CDR3 nucleotides are TGTGCCAGCAGCGTAGGTCTTAGCGGGAGGCTCCACGAGCAGTACTTC.

V is TRBV5-1 and J is TRBJ2-2; D not certain. Trimming took 0 bases from V and 3 from J, leaving 6 bases between them. There are 14 residues in the CDR3. Germline values: CDR1 SGHRS, CDR2 YFSETQ. DNA for the CDR3: TGCGCCAGCAGCTTGGCCGCGGACACCGGGGAGCTGTTTTTT. This translates into CASSLAADTGELFF.

The chain recombines TRBV7-8 with TRBJ2-5; D is unclear. Trimming removed 3 bases from V and 4 bases from J, with 15 bases in between. There are 15 residues in the CDR3. From germline, CDR1 is SGHVS and CDR2 FQNEAQ. The CDR3 region has the DNA TGTGCCAGCAGCTTGTCTGGGCTATTAATAGAGACCCAGTACTTC. Amino acid sequence: CASSLSGLLIETQYF.

The chain joins TRBV27 to TRBJ2-7; a possible D gene is TRBD2 (6 bases). Per germline, CDR1 MNHEY and CDR2 SMNVEV (reference sequence). The CDR3 sequence is 13 residues long. Trimming removed 6 bases at V and 6 bases at J, with 15 bases between. CDR3 in amino acids: CASSPRVGGEQYF. CDR3 DNA sequence: TGTGCCAGCAGCCCACGTGTCGGGGGCGAGCAGTACTTC.

As for this clone: The sample holds other DNA sequences that translate to the same CDR3. CDR3 sequence: CASSLGQGNSPLHF. The DNA of the CDR3 is TGTGCCAGCAGCCTCGGACAGGGTAATTCACCCCTCCACTTT. V and J are TRBV28 and TRBJ1-6; TRBD1 aligns across 8 bases. This CDR3 is built from 14 residues. Germline V gene data show CDR1 as MDHEN and CDR2 as SYDVKM. V lost 6 bases to trimming and J lost 6 bases; unmatched junction nucleotides: 4.